Below, 5 T cell receptor beta chains from the same sample are listed, as sequenced in a study of tumor T cells in aggressive B-cell lymphoma. Sequencing was performed with immunoSEQ multiplex PCR; in TCRdb, only in-frame clones are kept and a portion is missing. The sample has roughly 630 clones, approximately 85% seen once. What was sequenced was tumor tissue. The receptor set was obtained from an adult with diffuse large B cell lymphoma.

This chain uses TRBV30 with TRBJ2-1; TRBD2 matches 8 bases. CDR1 is GTSNPN and CDR2 is SVGIG in the germline V gene (reference sequence). Trimming removed 4 bases from V and 3 bases from J; junction bases left unmatched: 5. The CDR3 totals 14 residues. The CDR3 here is CAWKSGRSYNEQFF. DNA for the CDR3: TGTGCCTGGAAAAGCGGGAGAAGCTACAATGAGCAGTTCTTC.

This clone has only a few counts. This chain connects TRBV4-3 to TRBJ1-6; D uncertain. Germline V gives CDR1 LGHNA, CDR2 YSLEER. The V and J ends lost 5 bases and 0 bases respectively, with 8 bases between them. The CDR3 spans 15 residues. This CDR3 is CASSSSSSYNSPLHF. Here the CDR3 DNA reads TGCGCCAGCAGCTCATCTAGCTCCTATAATTCACCCCTCCACTTT.

V gene TRBV27 combines with J gene TRBJ2-6; D is uncertain. Trimming removed 2 bases at V and 0 bases at J, with 5 bases between. CDR3 length: 15 residues. Looked up from germline, CDR1 is MNHEY and CDR2 is SMNVEV (reference sequence). The CDR3 loop reads CASSLRPSGANVLTF. CDR3 nucleotides: TGTGCCAGCAGTTTACGTCCCTCTGGGGCCAACGTCCTGACTTTC.

This chain uses TRBV10-3 with TRBJ2-7, with 7 positions matching TRBD2. Germline V gene sequence: CDR1 ENHRY, CDR2 SYGVKD. J lost 5 bases, V lost 3 bases, and 22 bases had no gene match. This CDR3 region has 19 residues. The CDR3, as DNA: TGTGCCATCAGTGACTTCCAGGGTAGTTCGAGCGGGGTACGCGACGAGCAGTACTTC. Translated, it gives CAISDFQGSSSGVRDEQYF.

The V and J genes are TRBV2 and TRBJ2-2; D perhaps matches TRBD2 (5 bases). Germline CDR1 and CDR2: SNHLY and FYNNEI. V was shortened by 2 bases and J by 4 bases, with 11 bases between the two germline ends. The CDR3 contains 15 residues. Written as DNA, the CDR3 is TGTGCCAGCAGTGAACCCGGGGATCCCACCGGGGAGCTGTTTTTT. Its protein is CASSEPGDPTGELFF.